The clone carrying this T cell receptor (beta chain) turned up a few times. Its antigen is unidentified. The data are from a study of beta chain features in type 1 diabetes. Sequenced material consisted of expressed TCRB transcripts (all of the isolated RNA was reverse transcribed). TCRdb's table, derived via immunoSEQ multiplex PCR, lists solely in-frame clones and lacks some. The table includes approximately 730,000 clones, over 10% detected once. The germline V gene has CDR1 GTSNPN and CDR2 SVGIG (reference sequence). Trimming removed 0 bases from V and 5 bases from J, with 11 bases in between. The length of the CDR3 is 14 residues. Purity exceeded 95% in all sorted populations. Study observations and caveats: The naive, central memory and Treg TCRB repertoires looked more alike in patients than they did in healthy donors. Type 1 diabetes patients showed fewer insertions and more deletions at VDJ junctions. Resolution of whether HLA type affects TCRB rearrangement was not achieved here. Significant though moderate, a shortening of TCRB CDR3s appeared in all four CD4+ subsets of Type 1 diabetes patients.

The source material was naive CD4+ T cells from blood. The chain links TRBV30 to TRBJ1-5; perhaps TRBD1 as D (5 bases). The TCR originated in a man aged 18-30 years with type 1 diabetes. This chain's CDR3 is CAWSVRQGYQPQHF. The CDR3, as DNA: TGTGCCTGGAGTGTGCGGCAGGGCTATCAGCCCCAGCATTTT.